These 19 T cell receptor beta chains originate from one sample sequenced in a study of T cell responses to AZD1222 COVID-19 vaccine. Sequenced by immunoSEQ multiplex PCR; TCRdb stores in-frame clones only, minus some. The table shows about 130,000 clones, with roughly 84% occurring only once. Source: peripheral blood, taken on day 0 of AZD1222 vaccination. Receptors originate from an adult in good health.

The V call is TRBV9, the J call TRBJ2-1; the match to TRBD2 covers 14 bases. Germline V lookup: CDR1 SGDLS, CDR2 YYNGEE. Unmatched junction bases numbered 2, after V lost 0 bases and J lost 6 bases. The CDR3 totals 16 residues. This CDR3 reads CASSVVGTSGGNEQFF. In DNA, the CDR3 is TGTGCCAGCAGCGTAGTTGGGACTAGCGGGGGCAATGAGCAGTTCTTC.

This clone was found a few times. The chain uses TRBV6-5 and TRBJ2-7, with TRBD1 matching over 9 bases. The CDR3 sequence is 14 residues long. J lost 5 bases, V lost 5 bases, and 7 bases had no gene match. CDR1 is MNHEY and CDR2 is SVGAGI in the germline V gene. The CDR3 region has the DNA TGTGCCAGCAGTCAACCGGGACAGGGAAACGAGCAGTACTTC. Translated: CASSQPGQGNEQYF.

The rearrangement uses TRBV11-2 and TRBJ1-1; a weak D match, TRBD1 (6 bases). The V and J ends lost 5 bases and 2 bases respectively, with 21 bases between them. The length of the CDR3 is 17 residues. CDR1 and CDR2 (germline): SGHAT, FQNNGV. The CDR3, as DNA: TGTGCCAGCAGCATCACAGGGTCTCTTCGAAAAAACACTGAAGCTTTCTTT. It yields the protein CASSITGSLRKNTEAFF.

This CDR3 is CASQGQNSNQPQHF. In DNA, the CDR3 is TGTGCCAGCCAGGGGCAGAATAGCAATCAGCCCCAGCATTTT. The V gene is TRBV6-5, the J gene TRBJ1-5; a weak D match, TRBD1 (6 bases). Germline V gene data show CDR1 as MNHEY and CDR2 as SVGAGI. This CDR3 has 14 residues. Trimming left V 8 bases short and J 0 bases short, with 11 bases between.

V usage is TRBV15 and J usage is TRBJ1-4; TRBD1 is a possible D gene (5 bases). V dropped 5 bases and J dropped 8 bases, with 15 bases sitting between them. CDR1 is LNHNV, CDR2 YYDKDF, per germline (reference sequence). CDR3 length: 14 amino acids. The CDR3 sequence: CATSLRGMREKLFF. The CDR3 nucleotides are TGTGCCACCAGCCTCCGGGGGATGAGAGAAAAACTGTTTTTT.

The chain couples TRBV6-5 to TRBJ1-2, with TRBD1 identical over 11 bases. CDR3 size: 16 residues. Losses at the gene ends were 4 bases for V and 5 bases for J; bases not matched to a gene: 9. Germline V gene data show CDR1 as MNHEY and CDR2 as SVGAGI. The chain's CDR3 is CASSSADRGRSYGYTF. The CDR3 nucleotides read TGTGCCAGCAGTTCCGCGGACAGGGGGCGTTCATATGGCTACACCTTC.

The DNA for the CDR3 is TGTGCCAGCAGCCCTACAAAGACAGGGGGGAACACTGAAGCTTTCTTT. It codes for CASSPTKTGGNTEAFF. This chain uses TRBV11-2 with TRBJ1-1; 9 nucleotides match TRBD1. The trim removed 5 bases at V and 1 base at J, leaving 8 bases unmatched. Germline CDR1 is SGHAT and CDR2 is FQNNGV. This CDR3 comprises 16 residues.

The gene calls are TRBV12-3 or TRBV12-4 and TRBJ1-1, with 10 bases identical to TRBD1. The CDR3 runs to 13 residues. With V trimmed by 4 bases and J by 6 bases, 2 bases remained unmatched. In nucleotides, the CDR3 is TGTGCCAGCAGTTGGGACAGGGGAGCTGAAGCTTTCTTT. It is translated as CASSWDRGAEAFF.

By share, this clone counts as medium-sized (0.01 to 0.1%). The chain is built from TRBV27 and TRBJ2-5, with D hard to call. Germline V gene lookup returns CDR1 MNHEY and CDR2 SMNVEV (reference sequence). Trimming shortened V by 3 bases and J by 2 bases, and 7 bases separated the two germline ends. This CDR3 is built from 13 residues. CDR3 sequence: CASSFQVQETQYF. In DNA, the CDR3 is TGTGCCAGCAGTTTCCAGGTTCAAGAGACCCAGTACTTC.

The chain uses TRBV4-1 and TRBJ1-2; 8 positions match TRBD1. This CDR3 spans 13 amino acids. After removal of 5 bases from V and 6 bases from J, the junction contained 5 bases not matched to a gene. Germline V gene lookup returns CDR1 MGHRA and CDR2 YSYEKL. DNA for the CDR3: TGCGCCAGCAGCGTTGGACAGGGCGATGGCTACACCTTC. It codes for CASSVGQGDGYTF.

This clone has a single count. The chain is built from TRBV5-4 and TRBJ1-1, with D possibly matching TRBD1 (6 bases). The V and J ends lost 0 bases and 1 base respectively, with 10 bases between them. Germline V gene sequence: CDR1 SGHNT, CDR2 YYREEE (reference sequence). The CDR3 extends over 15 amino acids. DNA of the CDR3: TGTGCCAGCAGCTTGGCTTCGGGGGCGAACACTGAAGCTTTCTTT. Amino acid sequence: CASSLASGANTEAFF.

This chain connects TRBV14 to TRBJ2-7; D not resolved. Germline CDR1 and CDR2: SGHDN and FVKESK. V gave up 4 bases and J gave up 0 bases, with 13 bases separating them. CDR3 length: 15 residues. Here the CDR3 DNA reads TGTGCCAGCAGCCCCTATGAGGTCCTCTCCTACGAGCAGTACTTC. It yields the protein CASSPYEVLSYEQYF.

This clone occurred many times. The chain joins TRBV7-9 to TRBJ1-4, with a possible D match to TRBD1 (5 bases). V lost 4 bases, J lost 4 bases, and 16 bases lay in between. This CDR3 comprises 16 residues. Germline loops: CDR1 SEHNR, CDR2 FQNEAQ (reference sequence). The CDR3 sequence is CASSSDRGGYNEKLFF. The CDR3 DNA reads TGTGCCAGCAGCTCGGACCGGGGGGGATATAATGAAAAACTGTTTTTT.

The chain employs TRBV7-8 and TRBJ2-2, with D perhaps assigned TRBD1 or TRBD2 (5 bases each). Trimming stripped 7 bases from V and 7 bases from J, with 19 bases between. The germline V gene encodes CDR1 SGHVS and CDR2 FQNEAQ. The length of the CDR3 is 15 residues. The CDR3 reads CASKGDAGRIGELFF. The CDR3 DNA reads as TGTGCCAGCAAGGGCGACGCAGGGAGAATCGGGGAGCTGTTTTTT. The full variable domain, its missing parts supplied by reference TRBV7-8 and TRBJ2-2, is GAGVSQSPRYKVAKRGQDVALRCDPISGHVSLFWYQQALGQGPEFLTYFQNEAQLDKSGLPSDRFFAERPEGSVSTLKIQRTQQEDSAVYLCASKGDAGRIGELFFGEGSRLTVL.

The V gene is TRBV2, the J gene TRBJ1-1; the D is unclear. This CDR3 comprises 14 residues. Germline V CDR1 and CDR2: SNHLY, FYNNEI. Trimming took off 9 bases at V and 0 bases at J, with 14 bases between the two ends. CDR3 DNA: TGTGCCAGAGTGGAACAGACGATGAACACTGAAGCTTTCTTT. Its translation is CARVEQTMNTEAFF.

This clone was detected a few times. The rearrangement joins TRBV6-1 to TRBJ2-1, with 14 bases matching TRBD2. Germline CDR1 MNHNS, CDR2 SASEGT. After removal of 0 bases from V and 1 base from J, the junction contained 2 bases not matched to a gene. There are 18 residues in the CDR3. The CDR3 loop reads CASSEARTSGGSYNEQFF. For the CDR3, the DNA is TGTGCCAGCAGTGAAGCTAGGACTAGCGGGGGGTCCTACAATGAGCAGTTCTTC.

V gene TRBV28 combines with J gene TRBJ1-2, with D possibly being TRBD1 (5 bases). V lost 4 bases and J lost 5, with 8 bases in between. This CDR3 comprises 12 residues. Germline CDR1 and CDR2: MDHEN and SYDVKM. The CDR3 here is CASSWGLYGYTF. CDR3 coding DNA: TGTGCCAGCAGTTGGGGGTTATATGGCTACACCTTC.

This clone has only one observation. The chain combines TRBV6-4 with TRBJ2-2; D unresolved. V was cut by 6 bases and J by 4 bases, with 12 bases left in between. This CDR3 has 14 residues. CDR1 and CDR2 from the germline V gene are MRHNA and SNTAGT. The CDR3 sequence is CASRTGSATGELFF. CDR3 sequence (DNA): TGTGCCAGCAGGACCGGGTCGGCCACCGGGGAGCTGTTTTTT.

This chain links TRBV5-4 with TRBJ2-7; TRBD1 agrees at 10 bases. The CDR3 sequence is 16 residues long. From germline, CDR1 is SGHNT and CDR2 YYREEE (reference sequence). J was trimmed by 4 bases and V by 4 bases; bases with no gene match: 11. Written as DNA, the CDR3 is TGTGCCAGCAGCCCGGGACAGGGGAGGGCTATTTACGAGCAGTACTTC. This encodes CASSPGQGRAIYEQYF.